The 24 T cell receptor beta chains below all came from one sample that was sequenced in a study of shared clonotypes between healthy human individuals. Assay used: immunoSEQ multiplex PCR; TCRdb lists only in-frame clones, some missing. The sample has approximately 2.5 million clones, under 95% seen once. The source material was naive CD4+ T cells from PBMCs. Subset here: CD45RA+ positively selected. Receptor source: a man between 18 and 35 years old in good health. Some clones in this sample may be carry-over from other donors' samples.

The gene calls are TRBV6-1 and TRBJ1-2; TRBD1 might be the D (5 bases). Germline lookup yields CDR1 MNHNS and CDR2 SASEGT. Trimming removed 0 bases from V and 3 bases from J, with 14 bases in between. This CDR3 is built from 16 residues. CDR3 coding DNA: TGTGCCAGCAGTGAAGCGGGACCGGGAGTACACTATGGCTACACCTTC. Its translation is CASSEAGPGVHYGYTF.

This rearrangement joins TRBV7-3 to TRBJ2-7, with 9 bases identical to TRBD1. The V gene end was trimmed by 4 bases and the J gene end by 5 bases; junction bases not matched to a gene: 6. The CDR3 is 14 residues long. Germline V gene lookup returns CDR1 SGHTA and CDR2 FQGTGA. The CDR3 sequence is CASSSRDRVDEQYF. The CDR3 nucleotides read TGTGCCAGCAGCTCCCGGGACAGGGTGGACGAGCAGTACTTC. Full variable domain (remainder filled in from reference TRBV7-3 and TRBJ2-7): GAGVSQTPSNKVTEKGKYVELRCDPISGHTALYWYRQSLGQGPEFLIYFQGTGAADDSGLPNDRFFAVRPEGSVSTLKIQRTERGDSAVYLCASSSRDRVDEQYFGPGTRLTVT.

This chain joins TRBV19 and TRBJ2-1; either TRBD1 or TRBD2 may supply D (5 bases each). The CDR3 has 13 amino acids. V was clipped by 5 bases and J by 7 bases, with 12 bases between them. The germline V gene encodes CDR1 LNHDA and CDR2 SQIVND (reference sequence). The CDR3 DNA reads as TGTGCCAGTAGTCGGGGCGCCTCTAATGAGCAGTTCTTC. Amino acid sequence: CASSRGASNEQFF.

The CDR3 nucleotides read TGTGCCAGCAGTCCCCAAGGGGGAAGTCAGCCCCAGCATTTT. Its translation: CASSPQGGSQPQHF. This chain uses TRBV7-2 with TRBJ1-5; D perhaps matches TRBD1 (6 bases). Germline V gene data show CDR1 as SGHTA and CDR2 as FQGNSA. The CDR3 length is 14 residues. Trimming left V 6 bases short and J 6 bases short, with 15 bases between.

The table lists this clone with a few counts. This specimen includes other DNA sequences encoding the same CDR3. J is TRBJ1-1 and V is TRBV30, with D unresolved. Germline CDR1 reads GTSNPN; CDR2 reads SVGIG (reference sequence). Between the trimmed V and J ends, which lost 3 bases and 1 base, there was a span of 6 bases. CDR3 size: 12 residues. CDR3 DNA: TGTGCCTGGAGCGGTGGGAACACTGAAGCTTTCTTT. It encodes CAWSGGNTEAFF.

The CDR3 region has the DNA TGTGCCCTCCAGGACCCCTCTCGGAACACCGGGGAGCTGTTTTTT. This gives the protein CALQDPSRNTGELFF. The rearrangement joins TRBV15 to TRBJ2-2; D is unresolved. The V and J ends lost 11 bases and 1 base respectively, with 17 bases between them. The CDR3 sequence is 15 residues long. Germline V gives CDR1 LNHNV, CDR2 YYDKDF (reference sequence).

This clone appeared a few times. The genes are TRBV29-1 and TRBJ1-1; D is ambiguous. Germline lookup yields CDR1 SQVTM and CDR2 ANQGSEA. The CDR3 is 11 amino acids. The V end was cut by 5 bases, the J end by 1 base, with 5 bases between. The CDR3: CSVPRNTEAFF. As DNA, the CDR3 is TGCAGCGTTCCGCGGAACACTGAAGCTTTCTTT.

The chain links TRBV10-3 to TRBJ1-1, with D hard to call. CDR3 length: 13 residues. The ends were cut back, 2 bases at V and 6 bases at J, with 10 bases in the middle. Germline CDR1 ENHRY, CDR2 SYGVKD. The CDR3 protein is CAISEGWESEAFF. The CDR3 bases are TGTGCCATCAGTGAGGGCTGGGAATCTGAAGCTTTCTTT.

Comments on this clone: The same CDR3 can be traced to other DNA sequences in this sample. CDR3 protein: CASSLQGINEKLFF. As DNA, the CDR3 is TGCGCCAGCAGCTTACAGGGGATTAATGAAAAACTGTTTTTT. V gene TRBV5-1 combines with J gene TRBJ1-4; TRBD1 matches 7 bases. After removal of 2 bases from V and 4 bases from J, the junction contained 2 bases not matched to a gene. There are 14 residues in the CDR3. Germline V gene data show CDR1 as SGHRS and CDR2 as YFSETQ.

In DNA, the CDR3 is TGTGCCAGCAGTTTCGACAGGGTGCGTTCCATTTCACCCCTCCACTTT. It specifies CASSFDRVRSISPLHF. The rearrangement uses TRBV28 and TRBJ1-6; 7 positions match TRBD1. The CDR3 loop spans 16 amino acids. Per germline, CDR1 MDHEN and CDR2 SYDVKM. V lost 3 bases to trimming and J lost 9 bases; unmatched junction nucleotides: 11.

CDR3 DNA sequence: TGTGCCAGCAGCTTGGGGGACAGGGGAAATGGTCAGCCCCAGCATTTT. Translated: CASSLGDRGNGQPQHF. The chain carries TRBV5-6 and TRBJ1-5; 10 nucleotides align to TRBD1. The V gene end was trimmed by 0 bases and the J gene end by 6 bases; junction bases not matched to a gene: 6. CDR1 SGHDT and CDR2 YYEEEE come from the germline V gene. The CDR3 loop spans 16 amino acids.

This chain connects TRBV7-2 to TRBJ1-2; no clear D gene. CDR1 and CDR2 (germline): SGHTA, FQGNSA. V was clipped by 7 bases and J by 2 bases, with 11 bases between them. This CDR3 is 13 amino acids long. This chain's CDR3 is CASIRGLNYGYTF. The DNA of the CDR3 is TGTGCCAGCATCAGAGGGTTAAACTATGGCTACACCTTC.

The chain employs TRBV6-5 and TRBJ2-1; D might be TRBD2 (6 bases). V was trimmed by 0 bases and J by 5 bases, leaving 11 bases between them. Germline values: CDR1 MNHEY, CDR2 SVGAGI. The CDR3 sequence is 15 residues long. CDR3 region: CASSYSRVADNEQFF. Written as DNA, the CDR3 is TGTGCCAGCAGTTACTCGAGGGTAGCGGACAATGAGCAGTTCTTC.

On this clone itself: This sample also contains other DNA sequences that code for the same CDR3. The genes are TRBV5-6 and TRBJ1-5; 8 bases line up with TRBD1. With 2 bases clipped from V and 9 bases from J, the junction kept 4 bases outside the gene matches. CDR3 length equals 13 residues. Germline CDR1 is SGHDT and CDR2 is YYEEEE. The CDR3 DNA follows: TGTGCCAGCAGCTTCAGGGGGCGTCTGCCCCAGCATTTT. This codes for CASSFRGRLPQHF.

The chain is built from TRBV4-1 and TRBJ2-1; 12 bases align to TRBD2. Trimming took 0 bases from V and 4 from J; bases not matched to a gene: 7. CDR3 length: 18 residues. Germline V gene sequence: CDR1 MGHRA, CDR2 YSYEKL. This chain's CDR3 is CASSQDATSGSSYNEQFF. The CDR3 DNA reads TGCGCCAGCAGCCAAGACGCGACTAGCGGGAGTTCATACAATGAGCAGTTCTTC.

This chain joins TRBV19 and TRBJ1-1; 7 nucleotides match TRBD1. Germline CDR1 and CDR2: LNHDA and SQIVND (reference sequence). V dropped 5 bases and J dropped 0; count of bases not matched to a gene: 9. The CDR3 sequence is 16 residues long. The CDR3 DNA reads as TGTGCCAGTAGTCCACGGAGGACAGGCGTGAACACTGAAGCTTTCTTT. This encodes CASSPRRTGVNTEAFF.

V usage is TRBV7-3 and J usage is TRBJ2-5, with a weak D call TRBD2 (6 bases). This CDR3 has 18 residues. Germline CDR1 and CDR2: SGHTA and FQGTGA. V was clipped by 5 bases and J by 5 bases, with 27 bases between them. Here the CDR3 DNA reads TGTGCCAGCAGCCCAATAGGACTAACCGGTGGTCACTCGGAGACCCAGTACTTC. Translation gives CASSPIGLTGGHSETQYF. The full variable domain, completed using reference TRBV7-3 and TRBJ2-5, is GAGVSQTPSNKVTEKGKYVELRCDPISGHTALYWYRQSLGQGPEFLIYFQGTGAADDSGLPNDRFFAVRPEGSVSTLKIQRTERGDSAVYLCASSPIGLTGGHSETQYFGPGTRLLVL.

The V call is TRBV18, the J call TRBJ1-2; 7 bases agree with TRBD1. Trimming removed 2 bases from V and 4 bases from J; junction bases left unmatched: 10. The CDR3 is 16 amino acids. The germline CDR1 and CDR2 sequences are KGHSH and LQKENI. Here the CDR3 reads CASSPRVSAGGYGYTF. As DNA, the CDR3 is TGTGCCAGCTCACCAAGGGTGTCGGCAGGGGGCTATGGCTACACCTTC. The entire variable domain, with the rest obtained from reference TRBV18 and TRBJ1-2, is as follows: NAGVMQNPRHLVRRRGQEARLRCSPMKGHSHVYWYRQLPEEGLKFMVYLQKENIIDESGMPKERFSAEFPKEGPSILRIQQVVRGDSAAYFCASSPRVSAGGYGYTFGSGTRLTVV.

This clone appeared a single time. The gene calls are TRBV19 and TRBJ1-2, with D possibly TRBD1 on 5 matching bases. Germline-derived CDR1 and CDR2 are LNHDA and SQIVND (reference sequence). This CDR3 is 15 amino acids long. The V and J ends lost 5 bases and 4 bases respectively, with 17 bases between them. The DNA for the CDR3 is TGTGCCAGTAGTGTTCAAGGGGACGGTGGCTATGGCTACACCTTC. It encodes CASSVQGDGGYGYTF. Filled out from reference TRBV19 and TRBJ1-2, the complete variable domain reads DGGITQSPKYLFRKEGQNVTLSCEQNLNHDAMYWYRQDPGQGLRLIYYSQIVNDFQKGDIAEGYSVSREKKESFPLTVTSAQKNPTAFYLCASSVQGDGGYGYTFGSGTRLTVV.

The rearrangement uses TRBV7-2 and TRBJ2-1; D possibly corresponds to TRBD2 (6 bases). Germline V gives CDR1 SGHTA, CDR2 FQGNSA. The CDR3 is made up of 14 amino acids. V lost 1 base to trimming and J lost 14 bases, with 18 bases between them. The CDR3 nucleotides are TGTGCCAGCAGCTTAGATAGGGTACGCGGGACTGAGTTCTTC. Protein: CASSLDRVRGTEFF.

V is TRBV5-4 and J is TRBJ2-5; TRBD2 matches 8 bases. V lost 0 bases and J lost 5; bases outside the gene matches: 6. The CDR3 length is 15 residues. The germline gives CDR1 SGHNT, CDR2 YYREEE (reference sequence). CDR3 coding DNA: TGTGCCAGCAGCTTGGGTCGACAGCGGGAGGAGACCCAGTACTTC. As protein: CASSLGRQREETQYF. Drawing the rest from reference TRBV5-4 and TRBJ2-5, the complete variable domain is ETGVTQSPTHLIKTRGQQVTLRCSSQSGHNTVSWYQQALGQGPQFIFQYYREEENGRGNFPPRFSGLQFPNYSSELNVNALELDDSALYLCASSLGRQREETQYFGPGTRLLVL.

The chain joins TRBV20-1 to TRBJ2-3; D call uncertain. Germline lookup yields CDR1 DFQATT and CDR2 SNEGSKA (reference sequence). The CDR3 consists of 11 residues. V gave up 5 bases and J gave up 6 bases, with 9 bases separating them. CDR3 bases: TGCAGTGCTCCGCAGGCCGATACGCAGTATTTT. Translation gives CSAPQADTQYF.

The gene calls are TRBV7-9 and TRBJ2-2; TRBD2 aligns across 10 bases. From germline, CDR1 is SEHNR and CDR2 FQNEAQ (reference sequence). Trimming removed 11 bases from V and 4 bases from J; junction bases left unmatched: 16. The CDR3 consists of 17 residues. In nucleotides, the CDR3 is TGTGCCCCCTCCCTGGCTAGCGGGAGTTCCCCCACCGGGGAGCTGTTTTTT. Protein product: CAPSLASGSSPTGELFF. Based on the CDR3 plus reference TRBV7-9 and TRBJ2-2, the full variable domain is DTGVSQNPRHKITKRGQNVTFRCDPISEHNRLYWYRQTLGQGPEFLTYFQNEAQLEKSRLLSDRFSAERPKGSFSTLEIQRTEQGDSAMYLCAPSLASGSSPTGELFFGEGSRLTVL.

This clone has just one count. The chain has TRBV5-6 and TRBJ2-7, with 10 bases that match TRBD1. The CDR3 totals 14 residues. Per the germline V gene, CDR1 is SGHDT and CDR2 is YYEEEE. After removal of 0 bases from V and 5 bases from J, the junction contained 2 bases not matched to a gene. CDR3 sequence reads: CASSLVGQGHEQYF. CDR3 nucleotide sequence: TGTGCCAGCAGCTTGGTGGGACAGGGGCACGAGCAGTACTTC.